The sequence of this T cell receptor beta chain was determined in a study of OX40 agonist ivuxolimab in advanced cancers. V lost 0 bases and J lost 5; bases outside the gene matches: 9. In germline, CDR1 is SGHNT, CDR2 YYREEE (reference sequence). The CDR3 runs 16 residues. Study conclusions and caveats: Relatively little clonal expansion, among the lowest observed, appeared in partial responders at 0.1-3.0 mg/kg. The mean number of expanded clones was higher in CD8+ T cells than in CD4+. Low normalized T-cell clonal expansion was also seen in some nonresponders. Circulating CD4+ and CD8+ T cells showed clonal expansion by week 6 at 0.1 to 3.0 mg/kg.

Using immunoSEQ multiplex PCR, the repertoire was profiled, and TCRdb retains in-frame clones only, with some absent. The repertoire holds around 100,000 clones, with about 90% as singletons. Regarding this clone: As yet, its antigen is unknown.

The chain employs TRBV5-4 and TRBJ1-2; 8 bases map to TRBD1. The receptor's source is an adult with an advanced solid tumor such as melanoma, head and neck, liver or kidney cancer. The material sequenced was CD4+ or CD8+ T cells sorted from blood, taken in a trial of the OX40 agonist ivuxolimab. CDR3 sequence (DNA): TGTGCCAGCAGCTTGGGGGGCGGACAGGGCAGATATGGCTACACCTTC. Its translation: CASSLGGGQGRYGYTF.